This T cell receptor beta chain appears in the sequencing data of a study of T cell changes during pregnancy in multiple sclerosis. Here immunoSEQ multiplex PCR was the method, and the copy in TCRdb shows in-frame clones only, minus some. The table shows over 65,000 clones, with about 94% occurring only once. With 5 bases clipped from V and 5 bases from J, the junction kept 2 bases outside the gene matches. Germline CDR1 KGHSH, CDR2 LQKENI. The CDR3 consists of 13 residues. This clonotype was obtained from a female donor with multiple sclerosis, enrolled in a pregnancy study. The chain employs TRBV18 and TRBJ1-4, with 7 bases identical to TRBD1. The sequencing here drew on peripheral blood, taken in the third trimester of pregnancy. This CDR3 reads CASSSDRNEKLFF. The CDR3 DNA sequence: TGTGCCAGCTCATCGGACAGGAATGAAAAACTGTTTTTT.